This T cell receptor beta chain was captured by sequencing in a study of beta chain features in type 1 diabetes. Study-level points and caveats: Significant though moderate, a shortening of TCRB CDR3s appeared in all four CD4+ subsets of Type 1 diabetes patients.

Germline loops: CDR1 MGHDK, CDR2 SYGVNS. V gave up 7 bases and J gave up 0 bases, with 16 bases separating them. This CDR3 is 16 amino acids long. The entirety of the isolated RNA underwent reverse transcription, so expressed TCRB transcripts were sequenced. Some clones are missing from TCRdb's copy, which holds only in-frame ones; the method was immunoSEQ multiplex PCR. This table holds around 360,000 clones, around 13% found once. About this clone: Its antigen remains unidentified.

This chain joins TRBV25-1 and TRBJ2-1, with D maybe TRBD2 (6 bases). The sequenced sample was naive CD4+ T cells from blood. This TCR came from a woman aged 18-29 years with type 1 diabetes. The CDR3 is CASTQGLGGSYNEQFF. The CDR3 DNA reads as TGTGCCAGCACTCAAGGGTTGGGGGGCTCCTACAATGAGCAGTTCTTC.